This record looks at one T cell receptor (beta chain) sequence and its context. Authors' processing steps: The authors estimated nucleated cell counts from reference gene primer amplification. Using immunoSEQ multiplex PCR, the repertoire was profiled, and TCRdb retains in-frame clones only, with some absent. V and J calls and clone size are copied from that table; D and trimming were computed from the DNA. The data hold about 90,000 clones, with around 72% observed a single time. This specimen comes from a study of blood T cell repertoires in COVID-19. As for the study in general: Sites across the United States, Italy and Spain contributed samples from acute and convalescent COVID-19. In each case, the material was cDNA or gDNA derived from T cells, B-cell-depleted T cells, or PBMCs.

This clonotype was sampled from a woman older than 75 with acute or convalescent COVID-19. Sequenced sample: peripheral blood.

Here the CDR3 DNA reads TGTGCCAGCAGCGGGCCCGGGGTACTACCTGAAGCTTTCTTT. Protein sequence: CASSGPGVLPEAFF. The chain links TRBV7-8 to TRBJ1-1; the D is unclear. The germline V and J ends were trimmed by 5 bases and 6 bases, with 16 bases remaining between them. CDR3 length: 14 residues. In germline, CDR1 is SGHVS, CDR2 FQNEAQ.